Listed below are T cell receptor beta chains from one sample, sequenced in a study of blood T cell repertoires in COVID-19. Produced via immunoSEQ multiplex PCR; TCRdb's table is partial and in-frame only. The sample holds roughly 250,000 clones, more than 60% seen once. Material for sequencing was peripheral blood. These TCRs come from a woman aged 40 to 50 with active or convalescent COVID-19. The CDR3 runs from the conserved cysteine through the conserved F or W. The D gene is left open where the match is weak.

V gene: TRBV6-5
D gene: TRBD1
CDR3 protein: CASKKPIQGYGYTF

V gene: TRBV5-1
D gene: TRBD2
CDR3 protein: CASSLAGGADTQYF

V gene: TRBV13
D gene: -
CDR3 protein: CASSSAGGGYGYTF

V gene: TRBV7-6
D gene: TRBD1
CDR3 protein: CASSLDGTGRETQYF

V gene: TRBV10-3
D gene: -
CDR3 protein: CAISESDGIRSGANVLTF

V gene: TRBV24-1
D gene: -
CDR3 protein: CATARLNNEQFF

V gene: TRBV2
D gene: -
CDR3 protein: CASIPGYSGNTIYF

V gene: TRBV15
D gene: -
CDR3 protein: CATSREEAGNQPQHF

V gene: TRBV11-2
D gene: TRBD2
CDR3 protein: CASSLGTSGGAKQFF

V gene: TRBV28
D gene: -
CDR3 protein: CASSPGTTGSYNSPLHF

V gene: TRBV6-1
D gene: -
CDR3 protein: CASSEVSGPYEQYF

V gene: TRBV7-3
D gene: -
CDR3 protein: CASSAGPSAYEQYF

V gene: TRBV30
D gene: -
CDR3 protein: CAGESGMGVDTQYF

V gene: TRBV5-5
D gene: -
CDR3 protein: CASSFGGSGNTIYF

V gene: TRBV3-1/TRBV3-2
D gene: -
CDR3 protein: CASSPGETQYF

V gene: TRBV10-3
D gene: TRBD1
CDR3 protein: CAISGGRDRRLISGNTIYF

V gene: TRBV10-3
D gene: -
CDR3 protein: CAISRGQEDTEAFF

V gene: TRBV28
D gene: -
CDR3 protein: CASSSAGVIYGYTF

V gene: TRBV5-1
D gene: -
CDR3 protein: CASSLIKGQDEKLFF

V gene: TRBV10-1
D gene: -
CDR3 protein: CASSAGQNYGYTF

V gene: TRBV3-1/TRBV3-2
D gene: TRBD2
CDR3 protein: CASSQLAGGPEYF

V gene: TRBV30
D gene: -
CDR3 protein: CAWTISAGRETEAFF

V gene: TRBV28
D gene: -
CDR3 protein: CASSFQGVSGNTIYF

V gene: TRBV5-1
D gene: -
CDR3 protein: CASSFRGIDTEAFF

V gene: TRBV3-1/TRBV3-2
D gene: -
CDR3 protein: CASSAGNQPQHF

V gene: TRBV28
D gene: TRBD1
CDR3 protein: CATRGQVSSYEQYF

V gene: TRBV10-3
D gene: -
CDR3 protein: CAISDRAGQPQHF

V gene: TRBV3-1/TRBV3-2
D gene: -
CDR3 protein: CASSPGQSASPLHF

V gene: TRBV19
D gene: -
CDR3 protein: CASNEKSNQPQHF

V gene: TRBV12-3/TRBV12-4
D gene: -
CDR3 protein: CASSLGQRSGYTF

V gene: TRBV28
D gene: -
CDR3 protein: CASSSQTDTQYF

V gene: TRBV5-4
D gene: -
CDR3 protein: CASSLDQRTEAFF

V gene: TRBV28
D gene: TRBD1
CDR3 protein: CASSSPGQTYGYTF

V gene: TRBV3-1/TRBV3-2
D gene: -
CDR3 protein: CASSQVLSTDTQYF

V gene: TRBV7-3
D gene: -
CDR3 protein: CASSLSGGLDEQFF

V gene: TRBV7-9
D gene: -
CDR3 protein: CASSLGLAGEEQYF

V gene: TRBV28
D gene: -
CDR3 protein: CAGVGAYGYTF

V gene: TRBV23-1
D gene: TRBD1
CDR3 protein: CASSHADRGIPYGYTF

V gene: TRBV27
D gene: -
CDR3 protein: CASSLSPLYGYTF

V gene: TRBV5-1
D gene: TRBD2
CDR3 protein: CASRREAGGGNNEQFF

V gene: TRBV28
D gene: TRBD2
CDR3 protein: CAWGRAGARSDTQYF

V gene: TRBV24-1
D gene: -
CDR3 protein: CATSDSGHSTGELFF

V gene: TRBV14
D gene: -
CDR3 protein: CASSQEGDSPLHF

V gene: TRBV10-3
D gene: -
CDR3 protein: CAISLGGRDQPQHF

V gene: TRBV3-1/TRBV3-2
D gene: -
CDR3 protein: CASSQGAQPQRYGYTF

V gene: TRBV5-4
D gene: TRBD1
CDR3 protein: CASRPGTELAKNIQYF

V gene: TRBV24-1
D gene: TRBD1
CDR3 protein: CATSDRGFNSPLHF

V gene: TRBV7-9
D gene: TRBD1
CDR3 protein: CASSLGAGGFRTGELFF

V gene: TRBV19
D gene: -
CDR3 protein: CASSTSPTGAGNQPQHF

V gene: TRBV12-3/TRBV12-4
D gene: -
CDR3 protein: CASSTSHNEQFF

V gene: TRBV2
D gene: -
CDR3 protein: CASSASSSYNEQFF

V gene: TRBV10-2
D gene: TRBD2
CDR3 protein: CASSVGTSDPPADTQYF

V gene: TRBV5-4
D gene: TRBD1
CDR3 protein: CASSFGQGANTYEQYF

V gene: TRBV18
D gene: TRBD2
CDR3 protein: CASSPLAGGPDEQFF